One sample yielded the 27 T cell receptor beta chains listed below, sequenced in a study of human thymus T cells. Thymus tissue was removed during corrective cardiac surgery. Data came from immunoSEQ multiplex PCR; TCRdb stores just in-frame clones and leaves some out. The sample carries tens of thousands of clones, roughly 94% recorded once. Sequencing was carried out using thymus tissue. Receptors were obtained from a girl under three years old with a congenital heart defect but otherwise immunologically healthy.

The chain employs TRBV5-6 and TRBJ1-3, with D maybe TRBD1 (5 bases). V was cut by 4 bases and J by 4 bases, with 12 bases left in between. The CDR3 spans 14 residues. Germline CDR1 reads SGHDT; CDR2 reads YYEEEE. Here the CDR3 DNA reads TGTGCCAGCAGCCTAACAGGTCCGGGAAACACCATATATTTT. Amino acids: CASSLTGPGNTIYF.

The CDR3 DNA follows: TGTGCCAGCAGGCCTAAAGGGGGATGCCATTGGGCTTTCTTT. Its protein product is CASRPKGGCHWAFF. The rearrangement links TRBV6-5 to TRBJ1-1, with D perhaps matching TRBD1 (6 bases). Germline V gene sequence: CDR1 MNHEY, CDR2 SVGAGI. Trimming left V 6 bases short and J 11 bases short, with 22 bases between. CDR3 length: 14 amino acids.

CDR3 DNA sequence: TGCGCCAGCAGTAATACCCTCCGGGACAGGGGGAACACTGAAGCTTTCTTT. Amino acid sequence: CASSNTLRDRGNTEAFF. The J gene is TRBJ1-1, the V gene TRBV10-2, with 10 bases aligning to TRBD1. The CDR3 covers 17 residues. The J segment lost 1 base and the V segment lost 5 bases, leaving 10 bases of the junction unmatched. The germline CDR1 and CDR2 sequences are WSHSY and SAAADI.

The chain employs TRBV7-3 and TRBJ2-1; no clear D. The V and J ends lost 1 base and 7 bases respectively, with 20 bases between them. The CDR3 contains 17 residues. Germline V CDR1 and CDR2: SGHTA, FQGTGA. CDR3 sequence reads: CASSLSSSWSRGNEQFF. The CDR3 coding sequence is TGTGCCAGCAGCTTAAGTTCTAGTTGGTCCCGTGGGAATGAGCAGTTCTTC. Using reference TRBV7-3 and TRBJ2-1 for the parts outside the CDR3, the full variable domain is GAGVSQTPSNKVTEKGKYVELRCDPISGHTALYWYRQSLGQGPEFLIYFQGTGAADDSGLPNDRFFAVRPEGSVSTLKIQRTERGDSAVYLCASSLSSSWSRGNEQFFGPGTRLTVL.

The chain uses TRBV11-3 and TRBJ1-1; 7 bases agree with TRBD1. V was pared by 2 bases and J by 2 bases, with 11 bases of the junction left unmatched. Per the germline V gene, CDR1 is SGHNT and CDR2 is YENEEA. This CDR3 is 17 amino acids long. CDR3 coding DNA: TGTGCCAGCAGCTTAAATGGGACAGAAAACAATAACACTGAAGCTTTCTTT. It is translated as CASSLNGTENNNTEAFF.

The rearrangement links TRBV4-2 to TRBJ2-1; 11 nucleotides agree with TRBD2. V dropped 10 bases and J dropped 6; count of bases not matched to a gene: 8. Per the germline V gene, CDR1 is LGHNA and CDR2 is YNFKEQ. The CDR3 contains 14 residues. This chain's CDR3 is CATTPSGRSNEQFF. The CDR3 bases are TGTGCCACCACACCTAGCGGGAGGTCCAATGAGCAGTTCTTC.

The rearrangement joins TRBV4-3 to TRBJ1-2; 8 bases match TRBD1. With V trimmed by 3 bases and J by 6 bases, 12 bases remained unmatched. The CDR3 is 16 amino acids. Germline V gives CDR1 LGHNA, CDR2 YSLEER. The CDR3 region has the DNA TGCGCCAGCAGCCAGCGCAGCCAGGGGGCGAGTCATGGCTACACCTTC. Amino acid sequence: CASSQRSQGASHGYTF.

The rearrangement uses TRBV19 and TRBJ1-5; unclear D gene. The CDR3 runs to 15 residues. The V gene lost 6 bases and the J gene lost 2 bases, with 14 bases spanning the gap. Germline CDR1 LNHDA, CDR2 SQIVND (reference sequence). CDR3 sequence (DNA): TGTGCCAGTAGCGCCCCACGGGAGGGCAATCAGCCCCAGCATTTT. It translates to CASSAPREGNQPQHF.

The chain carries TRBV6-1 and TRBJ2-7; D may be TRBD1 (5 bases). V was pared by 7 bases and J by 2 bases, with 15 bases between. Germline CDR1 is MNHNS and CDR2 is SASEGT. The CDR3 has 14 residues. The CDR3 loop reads CASTPAGKTYEQYF. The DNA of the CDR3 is TGTGCCAGCACGCCAGCAGGGAAGACCTACGAGCAGTACTTC.

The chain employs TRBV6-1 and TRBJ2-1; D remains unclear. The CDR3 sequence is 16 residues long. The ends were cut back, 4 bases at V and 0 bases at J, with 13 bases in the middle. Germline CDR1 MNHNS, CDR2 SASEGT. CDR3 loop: CASSAPRANSYNEQFF. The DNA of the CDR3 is TGTGCCAGCAGTGCCCCACGGGCTAACTCCTACAATGAGCAGTTCTTC.

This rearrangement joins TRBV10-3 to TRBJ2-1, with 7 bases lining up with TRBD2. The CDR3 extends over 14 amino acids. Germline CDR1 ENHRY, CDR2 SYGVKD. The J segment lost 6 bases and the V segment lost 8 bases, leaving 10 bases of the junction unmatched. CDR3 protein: CAISPPGGRNEQFF. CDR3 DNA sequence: TGTGCCATCTCTCCTCCGGGAGGACGCAATGAGCAGTTCTTC.

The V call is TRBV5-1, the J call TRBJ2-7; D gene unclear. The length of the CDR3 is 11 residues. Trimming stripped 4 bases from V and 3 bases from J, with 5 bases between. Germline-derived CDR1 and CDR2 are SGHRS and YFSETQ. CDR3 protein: CASSPGYEQYF. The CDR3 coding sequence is TGCGCCAGCAGCCCCGGCTACGAGCAGTACTTC.

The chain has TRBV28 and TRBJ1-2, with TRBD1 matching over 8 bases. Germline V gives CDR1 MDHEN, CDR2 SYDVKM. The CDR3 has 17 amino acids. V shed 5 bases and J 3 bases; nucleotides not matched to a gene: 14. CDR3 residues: CASSPLREDREYYGYTF. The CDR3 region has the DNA TGTGCCAGCAGTCCCCTTCGGGAGGACAGGGAATACTATGGCTACACCTTC.

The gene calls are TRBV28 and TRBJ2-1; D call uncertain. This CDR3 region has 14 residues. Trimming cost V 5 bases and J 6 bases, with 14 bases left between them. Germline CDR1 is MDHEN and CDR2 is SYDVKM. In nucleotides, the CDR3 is TGTGCCAGCAGTACCCCTCGGAACACCAATGAGCAGTTCTTC. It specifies CASSTPRNTNEQFF.

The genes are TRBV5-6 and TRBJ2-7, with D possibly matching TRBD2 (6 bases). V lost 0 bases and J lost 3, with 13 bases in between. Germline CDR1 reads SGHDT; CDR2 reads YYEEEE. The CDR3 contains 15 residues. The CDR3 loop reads CASSLGSGGFYEQYF. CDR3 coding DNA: TGTGCCAGCAGCTTGGGTAGCGGAGGATTCTACGAGCAGTACTTC. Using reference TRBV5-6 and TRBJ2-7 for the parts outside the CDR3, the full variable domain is DAGVTQSPTHLIKTRGQQVTLRCSPKSGHDTVSWYQQALGQGPQFIFQYYEEEERQRGNFPDRFSGHQFPNYSSELNVNALLLGDSALYLCASSLGSGGFYEQYFGPGTRLTVT.

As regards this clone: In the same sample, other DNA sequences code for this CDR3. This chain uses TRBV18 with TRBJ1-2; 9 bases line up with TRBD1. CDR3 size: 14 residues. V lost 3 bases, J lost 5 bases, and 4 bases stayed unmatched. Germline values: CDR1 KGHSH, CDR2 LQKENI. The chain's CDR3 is CASSPAGQGYGYTF. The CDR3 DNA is TGTGCCAGCTCACCGGCGGGACAGGGTTATGGCTACACCTTC.

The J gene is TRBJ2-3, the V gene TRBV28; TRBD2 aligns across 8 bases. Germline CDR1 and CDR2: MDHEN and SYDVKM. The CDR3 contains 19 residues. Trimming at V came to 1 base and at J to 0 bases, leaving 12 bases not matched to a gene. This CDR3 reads CASSLYGGRIWYSTDTQYF. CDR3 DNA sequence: TGTGCCAGCAGTTTATATGGCGGGAGGATATGGTATAGCACAGATACGCAGTATTTT.

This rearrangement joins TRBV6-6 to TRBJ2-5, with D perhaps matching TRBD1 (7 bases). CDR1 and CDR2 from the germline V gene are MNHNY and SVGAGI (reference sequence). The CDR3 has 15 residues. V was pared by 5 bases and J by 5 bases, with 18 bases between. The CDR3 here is CASSPCTGAGETQYF. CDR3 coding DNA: TGTGCCAGCAGTCCATGTACAGGGGCGGGGGAGACCCAGTACTTC.

DNA for the CDR3: TGTGCCAGTGCCTACTTAGGGGGCAATGAGCAGTTCTTC. The encoded protein is CASAYLGGNEQFF. The chain joins TRBV7-9 to TRBJ2-1; D possibly corresponds to TRBD1 (6 bases). V shed 9 bases and J shed 6 bases, with 15 bases lying between them. Germline V gives CDR1 SEHNR, CDR2 FQNEAQ (reference sequence). There are 13 residues in the CDR3.

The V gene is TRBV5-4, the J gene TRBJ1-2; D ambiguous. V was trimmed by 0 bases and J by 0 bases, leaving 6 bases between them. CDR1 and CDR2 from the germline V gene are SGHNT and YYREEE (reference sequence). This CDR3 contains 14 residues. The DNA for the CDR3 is TGTGCCAGCAGCTTGGACAGCCCTAACTATGGCTACACCTTC. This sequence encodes CASSLDSPNYGYTF.

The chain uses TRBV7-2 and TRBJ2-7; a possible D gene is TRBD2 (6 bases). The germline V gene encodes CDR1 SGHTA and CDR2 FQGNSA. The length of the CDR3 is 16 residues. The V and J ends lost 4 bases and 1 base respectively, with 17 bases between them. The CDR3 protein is CASSSGGGDLSYEQYF. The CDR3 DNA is TGTGCCAGCAGCTCCGGGGGTGGGGACTTGTCCTACGAGCAGTACTTC.

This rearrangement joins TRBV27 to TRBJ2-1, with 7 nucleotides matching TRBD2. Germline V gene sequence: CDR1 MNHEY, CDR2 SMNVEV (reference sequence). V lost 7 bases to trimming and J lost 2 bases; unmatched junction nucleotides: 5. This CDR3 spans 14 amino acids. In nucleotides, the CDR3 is TGTGCCAGCACCCGAGGACTAGCCTACAATGAGCAGTTCTTC. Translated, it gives CASTRGLAYNEQFF.

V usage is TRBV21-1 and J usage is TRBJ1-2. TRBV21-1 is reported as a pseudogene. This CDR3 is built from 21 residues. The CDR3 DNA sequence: TGTGCCAGCAGCCGGGAGTCAGCGGACAGCTCCTCCTGTACTACTAACTATGGCTACACCTTC. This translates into CASSRESADSSSCTTNYGYTF.

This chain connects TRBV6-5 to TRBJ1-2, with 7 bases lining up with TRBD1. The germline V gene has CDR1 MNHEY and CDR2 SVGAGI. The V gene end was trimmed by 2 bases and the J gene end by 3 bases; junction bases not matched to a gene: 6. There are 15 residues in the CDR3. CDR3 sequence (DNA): TGTGCCAGCAGTTACCTGACAGGGTATGACTATGGCTACACCTTC. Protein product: CASSYLTGYDYGYTF.

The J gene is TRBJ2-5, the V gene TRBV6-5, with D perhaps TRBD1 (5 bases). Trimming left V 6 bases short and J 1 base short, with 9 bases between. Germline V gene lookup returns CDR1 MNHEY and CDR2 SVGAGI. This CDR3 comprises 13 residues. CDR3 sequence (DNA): TGTGCCAGCAGCCGCACAGGCCAAGAGACCCAGTACTTC. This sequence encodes CASSRTGQETQYF.

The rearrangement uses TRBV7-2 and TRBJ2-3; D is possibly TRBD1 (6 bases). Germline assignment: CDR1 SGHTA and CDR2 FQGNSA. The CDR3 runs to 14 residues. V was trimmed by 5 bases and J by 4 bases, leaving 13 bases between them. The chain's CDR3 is CASSPGQLPDTQYF. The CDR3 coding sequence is TGTGCCAGCAGCCCTGGACAGCTCCCAGATACGCAGTATTTT. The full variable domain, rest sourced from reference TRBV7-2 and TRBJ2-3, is GAGVSQSPSNKVTEKGKDVELRCDPISGHTALYWYRQSLGQGLEFLIYFQGNSAPDKSGLPSDRFSAERTGGSVSTLTIQRTQQEDSAVYLCASSPGQLPDTQYFGPGTRLTVL.

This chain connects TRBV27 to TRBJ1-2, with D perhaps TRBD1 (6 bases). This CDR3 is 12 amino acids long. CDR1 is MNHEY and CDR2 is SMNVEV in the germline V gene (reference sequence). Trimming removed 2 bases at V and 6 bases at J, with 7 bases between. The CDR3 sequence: CASSLRGNGYTF. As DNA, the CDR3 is TGTGCCAGCAGTTTAAGGGGGAATGGCTACACCTTC.